This T cell receptor beta chain was obtained from a study of OX40 agonist ivuxolimab in advanced cancers. Study summary: An agonistic anti-OX40 (CD134) antibody, ivuxolimab, was used to treat the patients. Dose-escalation cases comprised hepatocellular carcinoma, melanoma, renal cell or head and neck cancer.

Systemic immunosuppression or autoimmune disease history was grounds to exclude patients. Notes on this clone: This sample includes further DNA sequences coding for the same CDR3.

The method was immunoSEQ multiplex PCR; TCRdb's version includes in-frame clones alone and lacks a portion of them. The data show approximately 87,000 clones, more than 90% seen once. The CDR3 loop spans 16 amino acids. V trimming: 1 base; J trimming: 0 bases; junction bases outside the gene matches: 3. Germline assignment: CDR1 MNHEY and CDR2 SMNVEV (reference sequence). The input for sequencing was CD4+ or CD8+ T cells sorted from blood, taken in a trial of the OX40 agonist ivuxolimab. The TCR comes from an adult with an advanced solid tumor such as melanoma, head and neck, liver or kidney cancer. This chain links TRBV27 with TRBJ2-1; 7 bases match TRBD2. CDR3 sequence reads: CASSLFGGGSYNEQFF. The CDR3 DNA follows: TGTGCCAGCAGTTTATTTGGGGGGGGCTCCTACAATGAGCAGTTCTTC.